Below are 18 T cell receptor beta chains sequenced from a single sample in a study of cytomegalovirus exposure and HLA in healthy donors. With 60 Vbeta and 13 Jbeta primers, the PCR was carried out. Profiling relied on immunoSEQ multiplex PCR, and the TCRdb table lists in-frame clones only, not all of them. Of approximately 140,000 clones listed, roughly three quarters were seen once; the top ten hold roughly 4.9%. What was sequenced was PBMCs. The receptors shown here come from a woman aged 45 to 65 in good health and CMV-seronegative.

This rearrangement joins TRBV19 to TRBJ2-2, with D maybe TRBD1 (6 bases). This CDR3 has 16 residues. The V end lost 4 bases, the J end lost 0 bases, and 12 bases lay between the germline ends. Germline-derived CDR1 and CDR2 are LNHDA and SQIVND (reference sequence). CDR3 sequence (DNA): TGTGCCAGTAGTAGAACAGGGCTGGCGAACACCGGGGAGCTGTTTTTT. Translation: CASSRTGLANTGELFF. Supplemented by reference TRBV19 and TRBJ2-2, the full variable domain reads DGGITQSPKYLFRKEGQNVTLSCEQNLNHDAMYWYRQDPGQGLRLIYYSQIVNDFQKGDIAEGYSVSREKKESFPLTVTSAQKNPTAFYLCASSRTGLANTGELFFGEGSRLTVL.

This clone showed up just a few times. A far larger clone is off by one base, so a read error is likely. The rearrangement links TRBV29-1 to TRBJ2-7; a possible D gene is TRBD2 (5 bases). The germline gives CDR1 SQVTM, CDR2 ANQGSEA. The CDR3 is 14 residues long. V dropped 3 bases and J dropped 2 bases, with 14 bases sitting between them. The CDR3 DNA is TGCAGCGTTGACGGGAACAAAGAAACCTACGAGCAGTACTTC. This sequence encodes CSVDGNKETYEQYF.

The chain combines TRBV2 with TRBJ1-6; D unclear. V lost 4 bases and J 8 bases, leaving 6 bases between the germline ends. The CDR3 extends over 12 amino acids. Germline V gene data show CDR1 as SNHLY and CDR2 as FYNNEI. CDR3 region: CASSVRDSPLHF. CDR3 coding DNA: TGTGCCAGCAGTGTACGGGATTCACCCCTCCACTTT.

The table lists this clone with a count of one. The chain joins TRBV2 to TRBJ2-5; D might be TRBD2 (5 bases). This CDR3 has 14 residues. Germline CDR1 is SNHLY and CDR2 is FYNNEI. Trimming left V 7 bases short and J 1 base short, with 13 bases between. This CDR3 is CASTLGDLQETQYF. CDR3 bases: TGTGCCAGCACACTAGGAGATCTCCAAGAGACCCAGTACTTC.

This clone was counted only a few times. The chain combines TRBV2 with TRBJ1-2, with D possibly TRBD1 on 6 matching bases. The CDR3 extends over 12 amino acids. The V end lost 7 bases, the J end lost 7 bases, and 13 bases lay between the germline ends. From germline, CDR1 is SNHLY and CDR2 FYNNEI. The CDR3 sequence is CASKAGDVGYTF. The CDR3, as DNA: TGTGCCAGCAAGGCAGGGGATGTTGGCTACACCTTC.

The V call is TRBV19, the J call TRBJ2-1, with D tentatively TRBD1 (6 bases). This CDR3 is 14 amino acids long. V gave up 7 bases and J gave up 1 base, with 11 bases separating them. Germline V gene data show CDR1 as LNHDA and CDR2 as SQIVND (reference sequence). CDR3 protein: CASNRDTSYNEQFF. The CDR3 DNA follows: TGTGCCAGTAACCGGGACACGTCCTACAATGAGCAGTTCTTC.

The chain joins TRBV10-3 to TRBJ2-3; D call uncertain. This CDR3 has 11 residues. Trimming stripped 8 bases from V and 2 bases from J, with 5 bases between. The V gene's germline CDR1 is ENHRY and CDR2 SYGVKD. CDR3 in DNA: TGTGCCATCGCGGTCACAGATACGCAGTATTTT. Amino acid sequence: CAIAVTDTQYF.

This clone was detected a few times. J is TRBJ2-3 and V is TRBV5-4; 7 bases line up with TRBD2. With 0 bases clipped from V and 2 bases from J, the junction kept 6 bases outside the gene matches. This CDR3 is 16 amino acids long. Germline lookup yields CDR1 SGHNT and CDR2 YYREEE (reference sequence). The CDR3 bases are TGTGCCAGCAGCTTGGGTCTAGCGGAAGTCACAGATACGCAGTATTTT. Translation gives CASSLGLAEVTDTQYF.

V gene TRBV7-6 combines with J gene TRBJ1-1; 11 bases are shared with TRBD1. V was pared by 1 base and J by 4 bases, with 2 bases of the junction left unmatched. The length of the CDR3 is 15 residues. From germline, CDR1 is SGHVS and CDR2 FNYEAQ. The CDR3 DNA reads TGTGCCAGCAGCTTAGGGGACAGGGGGACCACTGAAGCTTTCTTT. Its protein is CASSLGDRGTTEAFF.

The chain uses TRBV7-3 and TRBJ1-1; a weak D match, TRBD1 (6 bases). CDR1 and CDR2 from the germline V gene are SGHTA and FQGTGA. V gave up 6 bases and J gave up 1 base, with 9 bases separating them. The length of the CDR3 is 13 residues. The DNA for the CDR3 is TGTGCCAGCAGACGACAGGAGAACACTGAAGCTTTCTTT. Translated: CASRRQENTEAFF.

V gene TRBV7-2 combines with J gene TRBJ1-4, with 9 bases aligning to TRBD1. Germline V gives CDR1 SGHTA, CDR2 FQGNSA. V shed 1 base and J 3 bases; nucleotides not matched to a gene: 0. This CDR3 has 15 residues. In nucleotides, the CDR3 is TGTGCCAGCAGCTTAGACAGGGGGCCTAATGAAAAACTGTTTTTT. Translated, it gives CASSLDRGPNEKLFF.

V usage is TRBV10-3 and J usage is TRBJ1-5; weak D call: TRBD1 (6 bases). The CDR3 has 15 amino acids. The germline V and J ends were trimmed by 0 bases and 2 bases, with 8 bases remaining between them. The V gene's germline CDR1 is ENHRY and CDR2 SYGVKD. The CDR3 spells CAISESPGGNQPQHF. The DNA of the CDR3 is TGTGCCATCAGTGAGTCCCCAGGGGGCAATCAGCCCCAGCATTTT.

This chain connects TRBV27 to TRBJ1-2; 11 bases map to TRBD1. The CDR3 has 14 residues. In germline, CDR1 is MNHEY, CDR2 SMNVEV (reference sequence). The ends lost 7 bases at V and 5 bases at J; junction bases unmatched: 6. The DNA of the CDR3 is TGTGCCAGCATGGGACAGGGGGGCCGGTATGGCTACACCTTC. It encodes CASMGQGGRYGYTF.

The rearrangement links TRBV5-1 to TRBJ1-6, with TRBD1 as a possible D gene (6 bases). V dropped 0 bases and J dropped 7 bases, with 11 bases sitting between them. Germline CDR1 and CDR2: SGHRS and YFSETQ. The CDR3 totals 15 residues. The CDR3 spells CASSLGWGRNSPLHF. CDR3 bases: TGCGCCAGCAGCTTGGGCTGGGGGCGGAATTCACCCCTCCACTTT.

There are a few counts of this clone. The chain joins TRBV5-6 to TRBJ2-3; the match to TRBD2 covers 13 bases. Per the germline V gene, CDR1 is SGHDT and CDR2 is YYEEEE. The CDR3 has 18 amino acids. V trimming: 4 bases; J trimming: 2 bases; junction bases outside the gene matches: 10. The CDR3 DNA sequence: TGTGCCAGCAGCCACACCGGACTAGCGGGGGTCCTCACAGATACGCAGTATTTT. This sequence encodes CASSHTGLAGVLTDTQYF.

This rearrangement joins TRBV19 to TRBJ1-1, with D possibly TRBD1 on 5 matching bases. CDR3 length: 15 amino acids. Trimming took 3 bases from V and 1 from J, leaving 12 bases between them. The germline gives CDR1 LNHDA, CDR2 SQIVND (reference sequence). This chain's CDR3 is CASSMWRGRNTEAFF. The DNA for the CDR3 is TGTGCCAGTAGTATGTGGAGGGGCAGGAACACTGAAGCTTTCTTT. Full variable domain (remainder filled in from reference TRBV19 and TRBJ1-1): DGGITQSPKYLFRKEGQNVTLSCEQNLNHDAMYWYRQDPGQGLRLIYYSQIVNDFQKGDIAEGYSVSREKKESFPLTVTSAQKNPTAFYLCASSMWRGRNTEAFFGQGTRLTVV.

The chain carries TRBV5-4 and TRBJ1-2; the D gene is possibly TRBD1 (5 bases). This CDR3 contains 11 residues. CDR1 is SGHNT, CDR2 YYREEE, per germline (reference sequence). The V and J ends lost 2 bases and 12 bases respectively, with 11 bases between them. CDR3 loop: CASSLSREDTF. CDR3 bases: TGTGCCAGCAGCTTAAGCAGGGAGGACACCTTC.

The chain links TRBV4-2 to TRBJ2-3; 7 bases align to TRBD2. Trimming cost V 3 bases and J 4 bases; bases outside gene matches: 10. CDR3 size: 16 residues. Germline V CDR1 and CDR2: LGHNA, YNFKEQ. In DNA form, the CDR3 reads TGTGCCAGCAGCCAGGAAAGGACGGCGGGGGCAGATACGCAGTATTTT. Encoded protein: CASSQERTAGADTQYF.